This entry is about one T cell receptor (beta chain). The target antigen is unknown. Trimming pared 3 bases from V and 1 base from J, leaving 18 bases between. Germline-derived CDR1 and CDR2 are SQVTM and ANQGSEA. The CDR3 has 16 amino acids. The record originates from a study of beta chain features in type 1 diabetes. Study details: Patients and healthy donors were similar in age, gender and cell yields.

Study outcomes and limitations: cDNA-based reads could over-represent cells with high TCR expression. Any HLA effect on TCRB rearrangement was left unresolved by small sub-analyses.

CD45RO/CCR7/CD25/CD127/CD95/CD27 sorting isolated CD4+ naive, central memory, regulatory and stem cell-like memory cells. Investigators reverse transcribed all isolated RNA, so they sequenced expressed TCRB transcripts. Produced via immunoSEQ multiplex PCR; TCRdb's table is partial and in-frame only. Among tens of thousands of clones listed, approximately 32% were seen once. Sequencing input: stem cell memory CD4+ T cells from blood. The chain joins TRBV29-1 to TRBJ1-1; tentative D call: TRBD1 (5 bases). This sequence originates from a woman between 18 and 29 years old in good health. CDR3 coding DNA: TGCAGCGTTGAGTCTTTATGGGGGGTTTCGAACACTGAAGCTTTCTTT. Protein product: CSVESLWGVSNTEAFF. The full variable domain, its missing parts supplied by reference TRBV29-1 and TRBJ1-1, is SAVISQKPSRDICQRGTSLTIQCQVDSQVTMMFWYRQQPGQSLTLIATANQGSEATYESGFVIDKFPISRPNLTFSTLTVSNMSPEDSSIYLCSVESLWGVSNTEAFFGQGTRLTVV.